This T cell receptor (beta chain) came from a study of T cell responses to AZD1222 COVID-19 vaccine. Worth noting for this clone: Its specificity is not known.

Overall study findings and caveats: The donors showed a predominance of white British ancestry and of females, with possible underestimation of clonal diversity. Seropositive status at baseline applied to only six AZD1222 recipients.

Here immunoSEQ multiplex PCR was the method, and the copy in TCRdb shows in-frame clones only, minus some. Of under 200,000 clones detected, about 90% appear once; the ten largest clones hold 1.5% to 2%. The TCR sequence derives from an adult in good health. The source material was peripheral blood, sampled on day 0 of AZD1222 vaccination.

CDR3 region: CASSLPGTKYNEQFF. DNA for the CDR3: TGTGCCAGCAGTTTACCCGGGACGAAGTACAATGAGCAGTTCTTC. This rearrangement joins TRBV6-2 or TRBV6-3 to TRBJ2-1; D may match TRBD1 or TRBD2 (5 bases each). This CDR3 comprises 15 residues. CDR1 is MNHEY and CDR2 is SVGEGT in the germline V gene. V was pared by 4 bases and J by 4 bases, with 14 bases between.